These 26 T cell receptor beta chains came from one sample sequenced in a study of glioma-infiltrating T cells after dendritic cell vaccination. TCRdb's copy holds only in-frame clones and misses some; the assay was immunoSEQ multiplex PCR. The sample contains 55,000 to 75,000 clones, approximately 83% of which appear only once. Regarding time point: after dendritic cell vaccination, including at tumor progression/relapse. Sequenced material: blood, taken after dendritic cell vaccination. These receptors originate from a human donor with glioblastoma.

V and J are TRBV7-9 and TRBJ1-2; D unclear. Germline V gene data show CDR1 as SEHNR and CDR2 as FQNEAQ (reference sequence). Trimming stripped 6 bases from V and 2 bases from J, with 10 bases between. The length of the CDR3 is 13 residues. CDR3 loop: CASRGRRNYGYTF. The DNA of the CDR3 is TGTGCCAGCAGGGGGAGGAGGAACTATGGCTACACCTTC.

The genes are TRBV29-1 and TRBJ2-7, with TRBD1 matching over 7 bases. The CDR3 is 14 residues long. Germline CDR1 and CDR2: SQVTM and ANQGSEA. The V segment lost 4 bases and the J segment 2 bases; nucleotides outside the gene matches: 8. The CDR3 bases are TGCAGCGTTGCGACAGGGAGTTTAACCTACGAGCAGTACTTC. Translation: CSVATGSLTYEQYF.

The chain recombines TRBV7-2 with TRBJ2-5; 10 bases are shared with TRBD2. V trimming: 5 bases; J trimming: 2 bases; junction bases outside the gene matches: 11. The CDR3 runs 17 residues. Germline V gives CDR1 SGHTA, CDR2 FQGNSA. The CDR3 region has the DNA TGTGCCAGCAGCATTGGGACTAGCGCGGGGGGACAAGAGACCCAGTACTTC. It encodes CASSIGTSAGGQETQYF.

This clone was picked up a small number of times. This chain connects TRBV7-9 to TRBJ1-2; 8 bases fit TRBD1. The J call may be in error: the DNA end matches TRBJ2-7 better. Per germline, CDR1 SEHNR and CDR2 FQNEAQ (reference sequence). This CDR3 is built from 15 residues. CDR3 residues: CASYSNNRGNYEQYF. In DNA, the CDR3 is TGTGCCAGCTACTCGAATAACAGGGGGAACTACGAGCAGTACTTC.

J is TRBJ2-5 and V is TRBV6-5; 9 positions agree with TRBD1. With V trimmed by 6 bases and J by 5 bases, 10 bases remained unmatched. The germline V gene encodes CDR1 MNHEY and CDR2 SVGAGI. This CDR3 is built from 15 residues. The CDR3 spells CASSLNRDRAETQYF. CDR3 nucleotides: TGTGCCAGCAGCTTAAACCGGGACAGGGCGGAGACCCAGTACTTC.

The chain links TRBV5-1 to TRBJ1-2; D is perhaps TRBD1 (5 bases). Trimming took 1 base from V and 3 from J, leaving 13 bases between them. The CDR3 has 15 amino acids. From germline, CDR1 is SGHRS and CDR2 YFSETQ. The CDR3 loop is CASSLIAGPDYGYTF. The CDR3 DNA reads TGCGCCAGCAGCTTGATTGCGGGGCCGGACTATGGCTACACCTTC.

The chain combines TRBV11-2 with TRBJ2-1, with D unresolved. Per the germline V gene, CDR1 is SGHAT and CDR2 is FQNNGV. The V gene lost 3 bases and the J gene lost 7 bases, with 13 bases spanning the gap. The length of the CDR3 is 14 residues. The CDR3 DNA sequence: TGTGCCAGCAGCTTTTTTTCTAGGCAGAATGAGCAGTTCTTC. This translates into CASSFFSRQNEQFF.

The chain couples TRBV2 to TRBJ2-5, with 15 bases matching TRBD2. Trimming took 4 bases from V and 5 from J; bases not matched to a gene: 5. Germline V gene sequence: CDR1 SNHLY, CDR2 FYNNEI. This CDR3 has 16 amino acids. The CDR3 coding sequence is TGTGCCAGCAGTGGAGGACTAGCGGGGGGGCTGGAGACCCAGTACTTC. As protein: CASSGGLAGGLETQYF. Combining the CDR3 with reference TRBV2 and TRBJ2-5 gives the whole variable domain EPEVTQTPSHQVTQMGQEVILRCVPISNHLYFYWYRQILGQKVEFLVSFYNNEISEKSEIFDDQFSVERPDGSNFTLKIRSTKLEDSAMYFCASSGGLAGGLETQYFGPGTRLLVL.

This chain's CDR3 is CASSQVPTPDTQYF. The CDR3, as DNA: TGCGCCAGCAGCCAAGTCCCTACCCCAGATACGCAGTATTTT. The genes are TRBV4-1 and TRBJ2-3, with D unresolved. Germline CDR1 reads MGHRA; CDR2 reads YSYEKL. There are 14 residues in the CDR3. V was clipped by 1 base and J by 4 bases, with 9 bases between them.

The CDR3 protein is CASSPGTSGYTDTQYF. The CDR3 bases are TGCGCCAGCAGCCCTGGGACTAGCGGTTACACAGATACGCAGTATTTT. The chain couples TRBV4-1 to TRBJ2-3; TRBD2 aligns across 11 bases. The CDR3 has 16 amino acids. Trimming at V came to 4 bases and at J to 2 bases, leaving 5 bases not matched to a gene. CDR1 is MGHRA, CDR2 YSYEKL, per germline.

The J gene is TRBJ1-1, the V gene TRBV7-3; unclear D gene. Germline-derived CDR1 and CDR2 are SGHTA and FQGTGA. CDR3 length: 13 amino acids. V was clipped by 2 bases and J by 1 base, with 5 bases between them. The CDR3 sequence: CASSLLWNTEAFF. CDR3 DNA sequence: TGTGCCAGCAGCTTATTATGGAACACTGAAGCTTTCTTT.

This clone was seen a handful of times. The chain has TRBV4-3 and TRBJ2-5; 10 bases are shared with TRBD2. The ends lost 3 bases at V and 5 bases at J; junction bases unmatched: 6. CDR1 is LGHNA, CDR2 YSLEER, per germline. CDR3 length: 15 amino acids. The CDR3 reads CASSQSAGGFETQYF. As DNA, the CDR3 is TGCGCCAGCAGCCAGTCAGCGGGGGGGTTTGAGACCCAGTACTTC.

The chain is built from TRBV19 and TRBJ1-3; a possible D gene is TRBD1 (5 bases). CDR1 and CDR2 (germline): LNHDA, SQIVND (reference sequence). CDR3 length: 14 amino acids. Trimming removed 1 base at V and 2 bases at J, with 6 bases between. The CDR3 DNA is TGTGCCAGTAGTATAGGACAGCCTGGAAACACCATATATTTT. Translating it yields CASSIGQPGNTIYF.

This clone was detected only a few times. The chain uses TRBV19 and TRBJ1-3, with 9 bases aligning to TRBD1. The ends lost 2 bases at V and 0 bases at J; junction bases unmatched: 11. The germline CDR1 and CDR2 sequences are LNHDA and SQIVND (reference sequence). The CDR3 has 19 amino acids. CDR3 sequence: CASSIYLGTGILSGNTIYF. As DNA, the CDR3 is TGTGCCAGTAGTATATATTTGGGGACAGGGATACTCTCTGGAAACACCATATATTTT.

This chain joins TRBV4-3 and TRBJ1-1; 7 bases match TRBD1. The CDR3 spans 14 residues. After removal of 4 bases from V and 6 bases from J, the junction contained 8 bases not matched to a gene. Per the germline V gene, CDR1 is LGHNA and CDR2 is YSLEER. The CDR3 region is CASSPRTGDPEAFF. As DNA, the CDR3 is TGCGCCAGCAGCCCGCGTACAGGGGATCCTGAAGCTTTCTTT.

J is TRBJ1-2 and V is TRBV5-6; the D gene is possibly TRBD1 (5 bases). V gave up 3 bases and J gave up 0 bases, with 6 bases separating them. This CDR3 region has 13 residues. From germline, CDR1 is SGHDT and CDR2 YYEEEE. CDR3 loop: CASSSGSNYGYTF. DNA of the CDR3: TGTGCCAGCAGCTCAGGGTCTAACTATGGCTACACCTTC.

The sample holds a few counts of this clone. The rearrangement links TRBV5-4 to TRBJ2-7; D gene unclear. V shed 4 bases and J shed 2 bases, with 13 bases lying between them. CDR1 and CDR2 (germline): SGHNT, YYREEE (reference sequence). This CDR3 has 14 amino acids. The CDR3 loop reads CASSRLAAPYEQYF. The CDR3 DNA reads as TGTGCCAGCAGCAGGCTCGCGGCACCCTACGAGCAGTACTTC.

This chain uses TRBV7-8 with TRBJ2-7; 9 nucleotides align to TRBD1. J gave up 7 bases and V 3 bases, and 4 bases lay outside the gene matches. CDR3 length equals 13 residues. The germline V gene encodes CDR1 SGHVS and CDR2 FQNEAQ. CDR3 DNA sequence: TGTGCCAGCAGCTTCTACGACAGGGGGGAGCAGTACTTC. Protein sequence: CASSFYDRGEQYF.

V usage is TRBV5-8 and J usage is TRBJ2-7; tentatively, D is TRBD2 (5 bases). Germline-derived CDR1 and CDR2 are SGHTS and YDEGEE. The CDR3 consists of 13 residues. Trimming removed 4 bases at V and 3 bases at J, with 11 bases between. In nucleotides, the CDR3 is TGTGCCAGCAGCCGGGGATTACTCTACGAGCAGTACTTC. Protein: CASSRGLLYEQYF.

The gene calls are TRBV18 and TRBJ1-6; D is ambiguous. This CDR3 has 16 residues. V gave up 8 bases and J gave up 7 bases, with 21 bases separating them. Germline CDR1 and CDR2: KGHSH and LQKENI. DNA of the CDR3: TGTGCCAGCCGCCGGGCGGAAGGAACGGGGAATTCACCCCTCCACTTT. This translates into CASRRAEGTGNSPLHF.

The chain combines TRBV7-9 with TRBJ1-4; TRBD1 might be the D (6 bases). V lost 1 base, J lost 6 bases, and 15 bases lay in between. The CDR3 covers 16 residues. Germline CDR1 SEHNR, CDR2 FQNEAQ (reference sequence). The CDR3 sequence: CASSLGFNRVYEKLFF. For the CDR3, the DNA is TGTGCCAGCAGCTTAGGATTTAACAGGGTCTATGAAAAACTGTTTTTT.

The chain is built from TRBV12-2 and TRBJ1-2. TRBV12-2 is tagged as a pseudogene. The CDR3 covers 15 residues. CDR3 in DNA: TGTGCAAGTCGCTTAGCTAGGGAGGTTCGACGCGGCTACACCTTC. As protein: CASRLAREVRRGYTF.

V is TRBV5-4 and J is TRBJ1-1; 7 positions agree with TRBD1. Trimming took 4 bases from V and 0 from J; bases not matched to a gene: 3. The CDR3 consists of 14 residues. CDR1 is SGHNT and CDR2 is YYREEE in the germline V gene (reference sequence). CDR3 in DNA: TGTGCCAGCAGCGGGGGACAGATGAACACTGAAGCTTTCTTT. It yields the protein CASSGGQMNTEAFF.

V gene TRBV6-5 combines with J gene TRBJ1-4, with D unclear. Germline V gives CDR1 MNHEY, CDR2 SVGAGI. V gave up 7 bases and J gave up 0 bases, with 9 bases separating them. This CDR3 spans 14 amino acids. Here the CDR3 reads CASKSRATNEKLFF. In DNA, the CDR3 is TGTGCCAGCAAGTCGAGGGCAACTAATGAAAAACTGTTTTTT.

The chain employs TRBV30 and TRBJ1-5, with D possibly being TRBD1 (5 bases). The V gene's germline CDR1 is GTSNPN and CDR2 SVGIG (reference sequence). This CDR3 is built from 16 residues. Between the trimmed V and J ends, which lost 0 bases and 0 bases, there was a span of 12 bases. CDR3 protein: CAWSVPGGYSNQPQHF. The DNA for the CDR3 is TGTGCCTGGAGTGTACCCGGGGGATATAGCAATCAGCCCCAGCATTTT.

V gene TRBV15 combines with J gene TRBJ2-7, with 8 bases fitting TRBD1. V gave up 6 bases and J gave up 0 bases; unmatched junction bases: 4. The germline gives CDR1 LNHNV, CDR2 YYDKDF (reference sequence). This CDR3 is 14 amino acids long. CDR3 sequence (DNA): TGTGCCACCAGGTCGACAGGGGACTCCTACGAGCAGTACTTC. Amino acid sequence: CATRSTGDSYEQYF.